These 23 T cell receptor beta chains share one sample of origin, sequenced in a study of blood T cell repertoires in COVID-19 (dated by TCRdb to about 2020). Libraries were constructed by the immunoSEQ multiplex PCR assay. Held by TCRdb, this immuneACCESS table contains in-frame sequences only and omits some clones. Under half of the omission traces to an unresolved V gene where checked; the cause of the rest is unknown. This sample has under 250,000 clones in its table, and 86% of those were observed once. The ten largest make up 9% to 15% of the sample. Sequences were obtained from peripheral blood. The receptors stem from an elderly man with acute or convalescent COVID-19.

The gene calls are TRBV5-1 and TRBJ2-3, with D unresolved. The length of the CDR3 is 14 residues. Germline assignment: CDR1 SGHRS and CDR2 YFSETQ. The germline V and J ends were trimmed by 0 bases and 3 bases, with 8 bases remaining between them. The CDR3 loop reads CASSLALDTDTQYF. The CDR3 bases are TGCGCCAGCAGCTTGGCATTAGATACAGATACGCAGTATTTT.

In DNA form, the CDR3 reads TGTGCCACCAGTCCGCCGGGGTCCTCCTATGGCTACACCTTC. Encoded protein: CATSPPGSSYGYTF. V is TRBV24-1 and J is TRBJ1-2; D is unresolved. V lost 6 bases and J lost 4, with 14 bases in between. Germline loops: CDR1 KGHDR, CDR2 SFDVKD. The length of the CDR3 is 14 residues.

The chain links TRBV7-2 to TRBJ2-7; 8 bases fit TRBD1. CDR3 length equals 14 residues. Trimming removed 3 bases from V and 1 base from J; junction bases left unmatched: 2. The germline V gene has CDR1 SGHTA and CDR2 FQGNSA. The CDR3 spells CASSLNRGSYEQYF. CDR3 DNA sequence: TGTGCCAGCAGCTTGAACAGGGGGTCCTACGAGCAGTACTTC.

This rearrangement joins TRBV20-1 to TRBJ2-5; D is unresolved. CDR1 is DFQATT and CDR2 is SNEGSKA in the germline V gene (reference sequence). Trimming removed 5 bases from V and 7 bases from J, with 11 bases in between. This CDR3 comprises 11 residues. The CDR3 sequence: CSALASGTQYF. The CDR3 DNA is TGCAGTGCTCTCGCCAGTGGGACCCAGTACTTC.

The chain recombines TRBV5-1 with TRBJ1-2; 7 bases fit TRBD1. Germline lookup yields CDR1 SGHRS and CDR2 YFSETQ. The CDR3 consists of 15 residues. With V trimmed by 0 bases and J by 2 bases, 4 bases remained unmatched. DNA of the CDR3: TGCGCCAGCAGCTTGGATCAGGGGGAGAACTATGGCTACACCTTC. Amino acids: CASSLDQGENYGYTF. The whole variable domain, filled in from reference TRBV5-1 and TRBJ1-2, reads KAGVTQTPRYLIKTRGQQVTLSCSPISGHRSVSWYQQTPGQGLQFLFEYFSETQRNKGNFPGRFSGRQFSNSRSEMNVSTLELGDSALYLCASSLDQGENYGYTFGSGTRLTVV.

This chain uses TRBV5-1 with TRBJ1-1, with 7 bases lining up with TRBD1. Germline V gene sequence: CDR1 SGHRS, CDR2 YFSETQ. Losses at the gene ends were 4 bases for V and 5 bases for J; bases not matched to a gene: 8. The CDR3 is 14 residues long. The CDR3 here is CASSLTGAGTEAFF. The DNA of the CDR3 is TGCGCCAGCAGCCTAACAGGGGCCGGGACTGAAGCTTTCTTT.

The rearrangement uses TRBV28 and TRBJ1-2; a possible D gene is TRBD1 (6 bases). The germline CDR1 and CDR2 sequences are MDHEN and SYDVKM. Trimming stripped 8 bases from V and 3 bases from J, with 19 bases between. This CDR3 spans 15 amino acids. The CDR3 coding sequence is TGTGCCAGCTCTTTTCTGGGGGGGGCGGACTATGGCTACACCTTC. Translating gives CASSFLGGADYGYTF.

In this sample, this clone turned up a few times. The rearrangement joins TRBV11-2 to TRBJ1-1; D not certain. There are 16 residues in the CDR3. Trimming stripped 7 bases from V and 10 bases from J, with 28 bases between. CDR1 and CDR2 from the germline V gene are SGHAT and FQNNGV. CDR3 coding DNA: TGTGCCAGCACCTCTTTCGCGACAAACATGAACGTCGTAGCTTTCTTT. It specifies CASTSFATNMNVVAFF.

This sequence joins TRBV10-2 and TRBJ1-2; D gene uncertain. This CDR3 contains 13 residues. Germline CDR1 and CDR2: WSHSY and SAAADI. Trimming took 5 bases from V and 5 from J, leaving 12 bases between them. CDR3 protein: CASSYEGWYGYTF. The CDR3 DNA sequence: TGCGCCAGCAGTTATGAGGGCTGGTATGGCTACACCTTC.

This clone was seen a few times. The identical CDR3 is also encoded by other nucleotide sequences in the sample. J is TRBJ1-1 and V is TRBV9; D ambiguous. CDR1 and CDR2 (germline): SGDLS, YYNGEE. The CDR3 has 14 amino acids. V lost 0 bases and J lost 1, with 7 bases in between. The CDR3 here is CASSVGPGNTEAFF. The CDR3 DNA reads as TGTGCCAGCAGCGTAGGCCCAGGGAACACTGAAGCTTTCTTT.

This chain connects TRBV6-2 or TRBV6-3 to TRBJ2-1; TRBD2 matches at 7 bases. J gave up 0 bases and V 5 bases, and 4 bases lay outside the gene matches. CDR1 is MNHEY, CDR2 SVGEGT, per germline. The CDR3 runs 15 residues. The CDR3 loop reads CASSPRGNSYNEQFF. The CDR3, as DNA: TGTGCCAGCAGTCCGCGGGGGAACTCCTACAATGAGCAGTTCTTC.

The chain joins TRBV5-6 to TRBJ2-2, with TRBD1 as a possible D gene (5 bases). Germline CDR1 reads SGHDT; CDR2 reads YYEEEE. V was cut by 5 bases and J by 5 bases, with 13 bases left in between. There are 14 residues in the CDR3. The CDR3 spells CASSLRQGTGELFF. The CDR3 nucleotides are TGTGCCAGCAGTCTACGCCAGGGAACCGGGGAGCTGTTTTTT.

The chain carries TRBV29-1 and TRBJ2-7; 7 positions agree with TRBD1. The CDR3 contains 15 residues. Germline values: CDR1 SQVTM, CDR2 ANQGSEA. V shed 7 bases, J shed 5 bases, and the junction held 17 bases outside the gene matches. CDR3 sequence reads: CSAGSLQGVGHEQYF. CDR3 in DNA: TGCAGCGCTGGTTCTCTGCAGGGGGTTGGACACGAGCAGTACTTC.

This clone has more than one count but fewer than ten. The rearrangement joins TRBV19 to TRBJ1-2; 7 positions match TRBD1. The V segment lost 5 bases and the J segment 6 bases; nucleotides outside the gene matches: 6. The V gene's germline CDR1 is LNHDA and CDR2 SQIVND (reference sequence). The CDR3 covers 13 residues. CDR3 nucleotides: TGTGCCAGTAGTCACAGGGGAGGTAATGGCTACACCTTC. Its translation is CASSHRGGNGYTF. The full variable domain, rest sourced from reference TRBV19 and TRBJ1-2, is DGGITQSPKYLFRKEGQNVTLSCEQNLNHDAMYWYRQDPGQGLRLIYYSQIVNDFQKGDIAEGYSVSREKKESFPLTVTSAQKNPTAFYLCASSHRGGNGYTFGSGTRLTVV.

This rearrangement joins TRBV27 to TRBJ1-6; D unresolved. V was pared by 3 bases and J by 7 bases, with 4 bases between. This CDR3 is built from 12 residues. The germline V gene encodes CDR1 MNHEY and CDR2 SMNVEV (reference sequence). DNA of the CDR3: TGTGCCAGCAGTTTGGGCAATTCACCCCTCCACTTT. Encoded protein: CASSLGNSPLHF.

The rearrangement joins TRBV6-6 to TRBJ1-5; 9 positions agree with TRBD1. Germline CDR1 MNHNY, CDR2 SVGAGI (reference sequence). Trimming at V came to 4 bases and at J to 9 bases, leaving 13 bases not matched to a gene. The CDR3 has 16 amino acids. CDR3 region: CASSSQGQGAAGPQHF. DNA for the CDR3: TGTGCCAGCAGTTCCCAGGGACAGGGTGCAGCGGGGCCCCAGCATTTT.

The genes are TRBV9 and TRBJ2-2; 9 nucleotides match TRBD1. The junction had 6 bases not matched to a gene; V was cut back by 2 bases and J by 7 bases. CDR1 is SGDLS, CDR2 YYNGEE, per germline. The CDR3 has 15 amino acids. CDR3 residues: CASSVRDRVVGELFF. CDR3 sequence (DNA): TGTGCCAGCAGCGTCCGGGACAGGGTAGTCGGGGAGCTGTTTTTT.

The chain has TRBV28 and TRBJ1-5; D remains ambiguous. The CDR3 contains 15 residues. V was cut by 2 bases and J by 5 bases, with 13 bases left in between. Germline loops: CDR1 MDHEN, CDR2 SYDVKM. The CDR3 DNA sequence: TGTGCCAGCAGTTTAGGCCGTCGGGGTTATCAGCCCCAGCATTTT. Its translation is CASSLGRRGYQPQHF.

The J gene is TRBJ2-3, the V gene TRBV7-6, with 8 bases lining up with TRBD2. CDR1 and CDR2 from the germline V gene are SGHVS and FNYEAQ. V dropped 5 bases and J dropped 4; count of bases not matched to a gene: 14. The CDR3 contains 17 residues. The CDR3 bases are TGTGCCAGCAGCCGACCCTCTTACGGGGGGGCCGCAGATACGCAGTATTTT. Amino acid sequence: CASSRPSYGGAADTQYF.

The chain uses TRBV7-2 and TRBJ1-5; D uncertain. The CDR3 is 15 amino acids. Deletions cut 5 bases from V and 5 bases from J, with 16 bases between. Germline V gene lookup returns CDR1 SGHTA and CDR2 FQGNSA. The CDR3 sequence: CASSPDRGSYQPQHF. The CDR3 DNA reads TGTGCCAGCAGCCCCGACCGGGGAAGTTATCAGCCCCAGCATTTT.

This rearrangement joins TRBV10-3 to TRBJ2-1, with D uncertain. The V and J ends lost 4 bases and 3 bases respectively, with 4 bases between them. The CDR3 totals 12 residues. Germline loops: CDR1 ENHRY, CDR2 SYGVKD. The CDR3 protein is CAISAVYNEQFF. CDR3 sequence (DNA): TGTGCCATCAGTGCCGTCTACAATGAGCAGTTCTTC.

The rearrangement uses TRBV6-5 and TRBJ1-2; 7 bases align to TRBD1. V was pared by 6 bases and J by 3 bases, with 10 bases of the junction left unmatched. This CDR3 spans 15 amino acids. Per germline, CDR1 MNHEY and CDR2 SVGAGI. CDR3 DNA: TGTGCCAGCAGAGGCGGGGACAGACGATACTATGGCTACACCTTC. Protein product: CASRGGDRRYYGYTF.

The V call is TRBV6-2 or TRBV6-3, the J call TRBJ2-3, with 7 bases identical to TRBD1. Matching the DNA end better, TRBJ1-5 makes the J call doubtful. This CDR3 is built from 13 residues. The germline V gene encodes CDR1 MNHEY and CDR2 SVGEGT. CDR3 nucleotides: TGTGCCAGCAGTTCCCTAGGACAGGTTTCCCAGCATTTT. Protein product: CASSSLGQVSQHF.